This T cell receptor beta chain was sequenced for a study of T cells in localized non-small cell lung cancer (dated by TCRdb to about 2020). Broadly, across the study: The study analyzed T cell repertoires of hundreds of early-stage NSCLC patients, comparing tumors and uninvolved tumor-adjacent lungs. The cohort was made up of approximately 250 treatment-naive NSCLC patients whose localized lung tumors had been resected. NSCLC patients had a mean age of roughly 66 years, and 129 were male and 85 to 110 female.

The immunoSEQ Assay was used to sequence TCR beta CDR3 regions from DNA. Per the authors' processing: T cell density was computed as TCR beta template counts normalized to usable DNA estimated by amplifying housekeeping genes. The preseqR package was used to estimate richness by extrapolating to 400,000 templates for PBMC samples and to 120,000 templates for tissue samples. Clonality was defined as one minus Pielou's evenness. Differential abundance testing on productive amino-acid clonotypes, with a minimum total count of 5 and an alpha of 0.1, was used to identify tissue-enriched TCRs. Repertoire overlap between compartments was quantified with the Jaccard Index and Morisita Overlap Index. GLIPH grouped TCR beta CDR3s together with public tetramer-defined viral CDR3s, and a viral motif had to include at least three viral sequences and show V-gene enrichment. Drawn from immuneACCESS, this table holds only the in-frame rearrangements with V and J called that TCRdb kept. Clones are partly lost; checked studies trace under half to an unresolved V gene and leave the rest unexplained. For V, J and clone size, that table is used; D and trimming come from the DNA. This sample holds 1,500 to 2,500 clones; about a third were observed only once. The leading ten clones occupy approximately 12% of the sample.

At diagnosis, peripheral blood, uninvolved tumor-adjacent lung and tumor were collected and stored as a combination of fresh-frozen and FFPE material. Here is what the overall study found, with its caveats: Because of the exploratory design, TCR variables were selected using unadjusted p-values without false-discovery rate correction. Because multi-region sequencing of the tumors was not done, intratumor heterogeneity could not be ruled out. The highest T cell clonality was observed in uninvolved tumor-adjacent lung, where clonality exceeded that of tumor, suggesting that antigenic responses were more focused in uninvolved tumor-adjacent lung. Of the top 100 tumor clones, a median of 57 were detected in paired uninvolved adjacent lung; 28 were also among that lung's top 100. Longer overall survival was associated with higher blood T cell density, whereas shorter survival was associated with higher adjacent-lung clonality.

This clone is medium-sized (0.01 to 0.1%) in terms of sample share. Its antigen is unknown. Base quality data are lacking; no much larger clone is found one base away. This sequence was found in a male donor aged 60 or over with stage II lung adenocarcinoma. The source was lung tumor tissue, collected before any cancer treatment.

The DNA sequence is given as TGTGCCAGCAGCTTAGTTTCGGGGGGCCCGAACTATGGCTACACCTTC. Its amino acids are CASSLVSGGPNYGYTF. The V and J segments used are TRBV11-3 and TRBJ1-2, with TRBD1 perhaps the D gene, on 6 matching bases. From a lookup of the germline V gene, CDR1 and CDR2 are SGHNT and YENEEA. CDR3 length: 16 amino acids, cysteine to phenylalanine. Only the CDR3 region is kept as DNA, spanning 48 bases read in frame from base 1. V is pared back by 1 base and J by 2 bases, with 14 bases lying between the germline termini.